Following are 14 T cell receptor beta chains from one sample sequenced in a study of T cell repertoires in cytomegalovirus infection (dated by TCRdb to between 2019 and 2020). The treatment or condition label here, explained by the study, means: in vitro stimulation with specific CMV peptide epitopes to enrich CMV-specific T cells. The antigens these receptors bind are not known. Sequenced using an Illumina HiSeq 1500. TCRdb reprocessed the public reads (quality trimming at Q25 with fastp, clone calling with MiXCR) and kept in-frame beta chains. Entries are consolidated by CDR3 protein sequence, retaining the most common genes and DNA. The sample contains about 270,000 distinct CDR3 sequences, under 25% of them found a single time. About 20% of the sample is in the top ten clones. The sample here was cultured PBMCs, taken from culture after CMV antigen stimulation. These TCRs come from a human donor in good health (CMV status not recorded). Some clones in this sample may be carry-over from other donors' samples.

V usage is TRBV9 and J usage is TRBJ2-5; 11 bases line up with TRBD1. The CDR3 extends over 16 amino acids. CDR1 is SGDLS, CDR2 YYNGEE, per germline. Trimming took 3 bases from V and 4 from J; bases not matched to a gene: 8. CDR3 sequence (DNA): TGTGCCAGCAGCGGAAAGCGGACAGGGGGCGCAGAGACCCAGTACTTC. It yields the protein CASSGKRTGGAETQYF.

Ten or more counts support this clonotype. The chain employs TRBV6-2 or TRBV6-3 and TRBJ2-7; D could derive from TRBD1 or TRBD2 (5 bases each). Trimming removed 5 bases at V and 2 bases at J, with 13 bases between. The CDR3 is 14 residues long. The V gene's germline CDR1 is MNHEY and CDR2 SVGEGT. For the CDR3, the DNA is TGTGCCAGCAGTCGCCTGAGGGGAACCTACGAGCAGTACTTC. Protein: CASSRLRGTYEQYF.

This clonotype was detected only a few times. DNA of the CDR3: TGCAGTGCCACCTACAATGAGCAGTTCTTC. Its translation is CSATYNEQFF. This chain links TRBV20-1 with TRBJ2-1; D uncertain. The germline V and J ends were trimmed by 6 bases and 2 bases, with 2 bases remaining between them. Germline lookup yields CDR1 DFQATT and CDR2 SNEGSKA (reference sequence). The CDR3 runs 10 residues.

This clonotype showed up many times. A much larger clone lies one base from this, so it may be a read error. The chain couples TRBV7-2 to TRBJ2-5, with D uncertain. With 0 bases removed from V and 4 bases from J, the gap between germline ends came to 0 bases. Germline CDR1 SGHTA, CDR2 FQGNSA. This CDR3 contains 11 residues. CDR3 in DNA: TGTGCCAGCAGCTTAGCAGAGACCCAGTACTTC. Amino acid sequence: CASSLAETQYF.

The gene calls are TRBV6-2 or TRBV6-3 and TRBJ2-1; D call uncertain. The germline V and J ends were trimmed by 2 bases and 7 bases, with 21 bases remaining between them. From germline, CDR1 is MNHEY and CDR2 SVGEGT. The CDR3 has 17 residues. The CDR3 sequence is CASSYMPPLPRQNEQFF. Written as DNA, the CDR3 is TGTGCCAGCAGTTACATGCCGCCCTTACCTCGGCAAAATGAGCAGTTCTTC.

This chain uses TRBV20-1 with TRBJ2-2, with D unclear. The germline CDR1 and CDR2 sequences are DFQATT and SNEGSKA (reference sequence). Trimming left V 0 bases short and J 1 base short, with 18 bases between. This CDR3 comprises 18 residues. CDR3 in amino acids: CSAREGSPTPVNTGELFF. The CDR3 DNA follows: TGCAGTGCTAGAGAGGGGTCCCCTACTCCTGTGAACACCGGGGAGCTGTTTTTT.

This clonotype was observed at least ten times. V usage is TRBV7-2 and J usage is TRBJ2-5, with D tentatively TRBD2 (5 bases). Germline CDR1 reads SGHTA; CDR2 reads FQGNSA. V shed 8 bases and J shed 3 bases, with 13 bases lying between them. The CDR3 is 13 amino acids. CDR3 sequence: CASLERVEETQYF. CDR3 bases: TGTGCCAGCCTGGAGAGGGTGGAAGAGACCCAGTACTTC.

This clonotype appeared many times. CDR3 residues: CATAAGDQETQYF. CDR3 in DNA: TGTGCCACAGCAGCAGGGGACCAAGAGACCCAGTACTTC. The chain links TRBV7-2 to TRBJ2-5, with D perhaps TRBD1 (6 bases). V gave up 10 bases and J gave up 0 bases, with 12 bases separating them. The CDR3 consists of 13 residues. The germline gives CDR1 SGHTA, CDR2 FQGNSA. Full variable domain (remainder filled in from reference TRBV7-2 and TRBJ2-5): GAGVSQSPSNKVTEKGKDVELRCDPISGHTALYWYRQSLGQGLEFLIYFQGNSAPDKSGLPSDRFSAERTGGSVSTLTIQRTQQEDSAVYLCATAAGDQETQYFGPGTRLLVL.

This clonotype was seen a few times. CDR3 bases: TGTGCCAGCAGGACGAACAATTTTCATCATGGCTACACCTTC. Amino acid sequence: CASRTNNFHHGYTF. J is TRBJ1-2 and V is TRBV28; no clear D gene. This CDR3 comprises 14 residues. Trimming shortened V by 6 bases and J by 6 bases, and 17 bases separated the two germline ends. From germline, CDR1 is MDHEN and CDR2 SYDVKM.

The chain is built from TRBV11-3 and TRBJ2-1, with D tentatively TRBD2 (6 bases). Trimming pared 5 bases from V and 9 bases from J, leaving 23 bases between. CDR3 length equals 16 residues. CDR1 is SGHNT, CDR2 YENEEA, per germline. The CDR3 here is CASSPRLVWERGEQFF. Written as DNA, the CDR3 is TGTGCCAGCAGCCCCCGACTAGTCTGGGAAAGGGGTGAGCAGTTCTTC.

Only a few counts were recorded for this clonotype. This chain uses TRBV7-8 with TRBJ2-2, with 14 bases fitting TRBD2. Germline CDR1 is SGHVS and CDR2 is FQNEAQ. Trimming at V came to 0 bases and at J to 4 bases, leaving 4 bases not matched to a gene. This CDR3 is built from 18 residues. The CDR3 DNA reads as TGTGCCAGCAGCTTAGCGCGACTAGCGGGAGGGCCCACCGGGGAGCTGTTTTTT. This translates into CASSLARLAGGPTGELFF.

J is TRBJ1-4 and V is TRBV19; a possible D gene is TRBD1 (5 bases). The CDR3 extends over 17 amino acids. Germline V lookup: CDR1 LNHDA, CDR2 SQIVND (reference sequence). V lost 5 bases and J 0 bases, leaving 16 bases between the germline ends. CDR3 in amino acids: CASSPKGRGTTNEKLFF. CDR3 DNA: TGTGCCAGTAGTCCAAAAGGCCGGGGGACAACTAATGAAAAACTGTTTTTT. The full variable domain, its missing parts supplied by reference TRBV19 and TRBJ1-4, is DGGITQSPKYLFRKEGQNVTLSCEQNLNHDAMYWYRQDPGQGLRLIYYSQIVNDFQKGDIAEGYSVSREKKESFPLTVTSAQKNPTAFYLCASSPKGRGTTNEKLFFGSGTQLSVL.

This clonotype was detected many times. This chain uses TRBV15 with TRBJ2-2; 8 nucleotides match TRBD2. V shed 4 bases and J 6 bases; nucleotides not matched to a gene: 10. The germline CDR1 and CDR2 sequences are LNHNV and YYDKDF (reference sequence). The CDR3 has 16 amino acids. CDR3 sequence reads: CATSNPRAGESGELFF. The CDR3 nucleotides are TGTGCCACCAGCAATCCCCGAGCGGGAGAGTCCGGGGAGCTGTTTTTT.

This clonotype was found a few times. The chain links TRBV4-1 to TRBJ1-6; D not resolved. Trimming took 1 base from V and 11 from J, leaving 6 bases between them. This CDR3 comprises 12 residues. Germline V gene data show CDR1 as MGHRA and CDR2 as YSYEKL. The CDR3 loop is CASSQATPPLHF. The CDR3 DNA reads TGCGCCAGCAGCCAAGCAACCCCACCCCTCCACTTT.